This TCR beta chain originates from a study of T cell responses to AZD1222 COVID-19 vaccine. Generated by immunoSEQ multiplex PCR, the TCRdb table keeps only in-frame clones and is missing some. The table has just over 95,000 clones, 85% to 90% seen once. This clone was picked up a small number of times. Its antigen is not known. Study-wide results and limits: Nearly half of unique spike-specific TCRs reportedly avoided B.1.351 and B.1.1.7 mutated regions. Donors in the cohort were predominantly white British and more often female, and clonal diversity was possibly underestimated.

The CDR3 sequence is 15 residues long. Germline V gene sequence: CDR1 SNHLY, CDR2 FYNNEI. Between the trimmed V and J ends, which lost 2 bases and 7 bases, there was a span of 17 bases. V is TRBV2 and J is TRBJ1-2; D is possibly TRBD1 (5 bases). The source material was peripheral blood, sampled on day 0 of AZD1222 vaccination. This TCR was sampled from an adult in good health. The CDR3 nucleotides read TGTGCCAGCAGTGAATTCGACAGCCCTAGAGGTGGCTACACCTTC. It translates to CASSEFDSPRGGYTF.